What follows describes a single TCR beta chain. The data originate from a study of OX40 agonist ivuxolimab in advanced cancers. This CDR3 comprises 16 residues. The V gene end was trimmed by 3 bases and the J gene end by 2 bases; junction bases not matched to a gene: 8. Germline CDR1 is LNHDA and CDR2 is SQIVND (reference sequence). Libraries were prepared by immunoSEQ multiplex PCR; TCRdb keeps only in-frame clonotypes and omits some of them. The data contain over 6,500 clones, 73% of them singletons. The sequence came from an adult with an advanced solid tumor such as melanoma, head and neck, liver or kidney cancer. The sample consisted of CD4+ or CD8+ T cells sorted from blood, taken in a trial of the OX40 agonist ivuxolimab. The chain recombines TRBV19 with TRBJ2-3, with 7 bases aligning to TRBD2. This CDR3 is CASSMGNGGITDTQYF. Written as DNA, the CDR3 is TGTGCCAGTAGTATGGGAAACGGGGGGATCACAGATACGCAGTATTTT.